The entry that follows covers one T cell receptor beta chain sequence. The data are from a study of blood T cell repertoires in COVID-19. TCRdb keeps only in-frame clones here, not all; method: immunoSEQ multiplex PCR. In the table there are a few hundred thousand clones, approximately 78% of which are singletons. This CDR3 has 17 amino acids. Germline values: CDR1 SNHLY, CDR2 FYNNEI. Germline trimming cut 6 bases from V and 0 bases from J; bases unmatched to any gene: 8. The sequenced sample consisted of peripheral blood. This chain uses TRBV2 with TRBJ1-3; 10 positions agree with TRBD1. The TCR originated in a young woman with acute or convalescent COVID-19. The CDR3 sequence is CASRDRTGGTSGNTIYF. The DNA for the CDR3 is TGTGCCAGCAGGGATAGGACAGGGGGGACCTCTGGAAACACCATATATTTT.